Described below is a single T cell receptor beta chain sequence and its context. This CDR3 is missing its conserved last phenylalanine or tryptophan, likely due to a read error. CDR1 MNHEY and CDR2 SMNVEV come from the germline V gene (reference sequence). The length of the CDR3 is 15 residues. Trimming cost V 5 bases and J 2 bases, with 13 bases left between them. The sample originates from a study of T cell repertoires in cytomegalovirus infection. TCRdb re-called the reads through MiXCR, storing one row per CDR3 protein. Of some 450,000 distinct CDR3 sequences listed, approximately 33% are singletons.

This chain uses TRBV27 with TRBJ2-4, with D perhaps matching TRBD2 (6 bases). The sequence was collected from a human donor in good health (CMV status not recorded). Some clones in this sample may be carry-over from other donors' samples. Sample: PBMCs. The CDR3 sequence: CASSSKGLTKNIQYL. Written as DNA, the CDR3 is TGTGCCAGCAGTAGCAAGGGACTGACCAAAAACATTCAGTACTTA.